This entry concerns a single T cell receptor (beta chain). The target antigen is unknown. The sample comes from a study of CD8+ T cells in alopecia areata. Overall study results and limits: With tofacitinib ongoing, many expanded lesional clones persisted in both scalp and blood.

Noted treatment: oral pan-JAK inhibitor, 5-10 mg twice daily. The authors extracted RNA and reverse transcribed it into cDNA as the sequencing template. The method was immunoSEQ multiplex PCR; TCRdb's version includes in-frame clones alone and lacks a portion of them. This table holds approximately 200,000 clones, 55% to 70% found once. The sample was CD4+ T cells sorted from blood, taken at week 4, from a patient treated with tofacitinib. This receptor was taken from a human donor with alopecia areata.

This CDR3 reads CASSQGLAGNQPQHF. In DNA form, the CDR3 reads TGCGCCAGCAGCCAAGGATTGGCGGGCAATCAGCCCCAGCATTTT. The J gene is TRBJ1-5, the V gene TRBV4-3, with D hard to call. The germline gives CDR1 LGHNA, CDR2 YSLEER. V was shortened by 1 base and J by 2 bases, with 9 bases between the two germline ends. The CDR3 runs to 15 residues.